The entry below describes one T cell receptor beta chain. Its antigen remains unidentified. Base qualities are not provided; no much larger clone lies one nucleotide away. The trim is 4 bases for V and 3 bases for J, with a gap of 16 bases between the germline ends. The CDR3 spans 15 residues, from the cysteine through the phenylalanine. The read is trimmed to its CDR3 DNA, 45 bases read in frame from base 1. The CDR1 and CDR2 encoded by the germline V gene (reference sequence) are SGHNT and YYREEE. Library generation was performed with the immunoSEQ multiplex PCR assay. The original pipeline was this. A statistical classification framework was built to diagnose cytomegalovirus status from the catalog of TCR beta chain sequences. TCRdb mirrors the immuneACCESS table, restricted to in-frame sequences. Some clones are absent from its copies; in checked studies, under half trace to an unresolved V gene, and the reason for the others is unknown. That table is the source of V, J and clone size, and D and trimming were worked out from the DNA. The sample yields approximately 99,000 clones; approximately 94% were counted once. Roughly 0.66% of the sample lies in the top ten.

The data were obtained in a study of cytomegalovirus exposure and HLA in healthy donors (dated by TCRdb to the late 2010s). Study-level background: According to a later analysis, one platform produced both the roughly 120 validation repertoires and the 666 repertoires of the first cohort. To predict cytomegalovirus infection status, the study brought together high-throughput TCR immunosequencing, statistical association of individual TCRs with disease status, and machine learning. The study aimed to test whether signatures of past pathogen exposure could be identified by cataloging public T cell receptors. A separate validation cohort of 90 to 150 different subjects was used in addition to the 666-subject first cohort. Summary of the overall study and its limitations: A few of the identified cytomegalovirus-associated TCR beta chains were confirmed in vitro to be specific for cytomegalovirus antigens. All 120 or so repertoires were used to score co-occurrence in the validation cohort in a later analysis, because that analysis had no HLA typing for the cohort. The classifier was reported to diagnose cytomegalovirus status with high specificity and sensitivity in both the original and validation cohorts. Across donors, most TCR sequences were observed very rarely, whereas some public TCRs were present in many individuals. The authors suggested that the approach could potentially be generalized to other disease states and immunological phenotypes. A later analysis found that TCRs clustered in the first cohort also tended to co-occur in the 130 or so validation repertoires, with 90% to 95% of cluster scores above 0. In the study, around 160 TCR beta chains were listed as associated with cytomegalovirus.

Donors formed part of the validation cohort, which comprised 120 subjects and was distinct from the first cohort of under 800 subjects. The receptor comes from a woman between 18 and 30 years old in good health and CMV-seronegative. Recombination linked TRBV5-4 to TRBJ1-2, with TRBD1 tentatively as D gene (6 bases match). The sample taken for sequencing was PBMCs. The CDR3 region reads CASSGGARLYYGYTF. Read as DNA, the sequence is TGTGCCAGCAGCGGGGGGGCCCGGCTGTACTATGGCTACACCTTC.